The 18 T cell receptor beta chains listed next were all sequenced from one sample in a study of shared clonotypes between healthy human individuals. Produced via immunoSEQ multiplex PCR; TCRdb's table is partial and in-frame only. This table has 2 million to 2.5 million clones, approximately 95% appearing once. The naive CD8 population came from CD45RO-negative cells selected for CCR7, without terminally differentiated effector memory CD45RA+ cells. Sequencing was performed on naive CD8+ T cells sorted from blood. These TCRs come from a man aged 18 to 29 in good health.

The V call is TRBV5-1, the J call TRBJ2-2; no clear D. The germline gives CDR1 SGHRS, CDR2 YFSETQ. V lost 6 bases and J lost 2, with 8 bases in between. The CDR3 sequence is 13 residues long. CDR3 nucleotides: TGCGCCAGCAATCAGGCCAACACCGGGGAGCTGTTTTTT. Residues: CASNQANTGELFF.

The chain is built from TRBV7-9 and TRBJ1-2, with 7 bases fitting TRBD1. The germline V gene encodes CDR1 SEHNR and CDR2 FQNEAQ (reference sequence). The CDR3 length is 13 residues. V dropped 4 bases and J dropped 5; count of bases not matched to a gene: 4. Here the CDR3 reads CASSSSGGYGYTF. As DNA, the CDR3 is TGTGCCAGCAGCTCCTCAGGGGGATATGGCTACACCTTC.

The V call is TRBV19, the J call TRBJ2-1; 13 nucleotides line up with TRBD2. Germline V CDR1 and CDR2: LNHDA, SQIVND (reference sequence). After removal of 9 bases from V and 8 bases from J, the junction contained 10 bases not matched to a gene. This CDR3 spans 15 amino acids. The CDR3 DNA follows: TGTGCCAGCTCCATTGGGGGACTAGCGGGACATGAGCAGTTCTTC. Protein: CASSIGGLAGHEQFF.

With respect to this clone: A junction end diverges from the germline sequence, so it may reflect a read error. This chain joins TRBV4-3 and TRBJ1-1; unclear D gene. The V gene's germline CDR1 is LGHNA and CDR2 YSLEER. The length of the CDR3 is 16 residues. CDR3 loop: CASSFHSGPGATEAFF. As DNA, the CDR3 is TGCGCCAGCAGCTTCCATTCAGGCCCCGGAGCGACTGAGGCTTTCTTT.

The rearrangement links TRBV7-2 to TRBJ2-7, with unresolved D. This CDR3 has 13 amino acids. CDR1 SGHTA and CDR2 FQGNSA come from the germline V gene. Trimming took 3 bases from V and 2 from J, leaving 8 bases between them. CDR3 in amino acids: CASSFHRAYEQYF. The DNA for the CDR3 is TGTGCCAGCAGCTTTCACAGAGCCTACGAGCAGTACTTC.

V gene TRBV28 combines with J gene TRBJ1-2, with a possible D match to TRBD1 (6 bases). The CDR3 spans 16 residues. With 1 base removed from V and 0 bases from J, the gap between germline ends came to 12 bases. Germline CDR1 MDHEN, CDR2 SYDVKM. The CDR3 spells CASSLSRGLANYGYTF. In nucleotides, the CDR3 is TGTGCCAGCAGTTTATCCAGGGGCCTAGCTAACTATGGCTACACCTTC.

V is TRBV2 and J is TRBJ2-7, with TRBD1 as a possible D gene (5 bases). The germline V gene encodes CDR1 SNHLY and CDR2 FYNNEI. Trimming shortened V by 2 bases and J by 3 bases, and 8 bases separated the two germline ends. The CDR3 runs 13 residues. The CDR3 region is CASSEWGNYEQYF. The CDR3 nucleotides are TGTGCCAGCAGTGAATGGGGCAACTACGAGCAGTACTTC.

Regarding this clone: Germline and junction disagree at one end, which may indicate a read error. The chain employs TRBV27 and TRBJ2-5; D remains unclear. CDR1 and CDR2 (germline): MNHEY, SMNVEV (reference sequence). The CDR3 has 16 residues. CDR3 protein: CASSPDRVGYQETQYF. The DNA of the CDR3 is TGTGCCAGCAGTCCCGACCGGGTCGGATACCAAGAAACCCAGTACTTC.

The V gene is TRBV11-2, the J gene TRBJ1-2; D gene unclear. The germline V gene has CDR1 SGHAT and CDR2 FQNNGV. The germline V and J ends were trimmed by 5 bases and 6 bases, with 10 bases remaining between them. The CDR3 runs 12 residues. The CDR3 here is CASSVGGNGYTF. The CDR3, as DNA: TGTGCCAGCAGCGTTGGAGGGAATGGCTACACCTTC.

To note about this clone: The sample contains more than one DNA sequence encoding this CDR3. The CDR3: CAWSGYNEQFF. CDR3 nucleotide sequence: TGTGCCTGGAGCGGATACAATGAGCAGTTCTTC. This chain joins TRBV30 and TRBJ2-1, with D unclear. CDR1 GTSNPN and CDR2 SVGIG come from the germline V gene (reference sequence). V gave up 3 bases and J gave up 4 bases, with 4 bases separating them. This CDR3 is built from 11 residues.

This chain links TRBV27 with TRBJ2-2, with 7 bases lining up with TRBD2. Losses at the gene ends were 9 bases for V and 6 bases for J; bases not matched to a gene: 16. The germline V gene has CDR1 MNHEY and CDR2 SMNVEV (reference sequence). The CDR3 is made up of 16 amino acids. The DNA of the CDR3 is TGTGCCAGTCGGTCCTGGGCGGGAGACCCCCCCGGGGAGCTGTTTTTT. Amino acid sequence: CASRSWAGDPPGELFF.

CDR3 nucleotide sequence: TGTGCCAGCAGCGGACTAGCGGTCACAGATACGCAGTATTTT. Translated: CASSGLAVTDTQYF. V usage is TRBV2 and J usage is TRBJ2-3, with TRBD2 matching 10 bases. With 6 bases clipped from V and 2 bases from J, the junction kept 2 bases outside the gene matches. In germline, CDR1 is SNHLY, CDR2 FYNNEI. This CDR3 has 14 residues. Looking up the rest from reference TRBV2 and TRBJ2-3 gives the full variable domain: EPEVTQTPSHQVTQMGQEVILRCVPISNHLYFYWYRQILGQKVEFLVSFYNNEISEKSEIFDDQFSVERPDGSNFTLKIRSTKLEDSAMYFCASSGLAVTDTQYFGPGTRLTVL.

The V and J genes are TRBV7-8 and TRBJ2-3; D perhaps matches TRBD1 (5 bases). V lost 1 base and J 3 bases, leaving 29 bases between the germline ends. The CDR3 is made up of 21 amino acids. Germline V lookup: CDR1 SGHVS, CDR2 FQNEAQ. The DNA of the CDR3 is TGTGCCAGCAGCTTAGGGTTGGTGAAAGGGGCCCCCGCGACCGGGACAGATACGCAGTATTTT. Translated: CASSLGLVKGAPATGTDTQYF.

This clone came up once. Distinct nucleotide sequences in the sample also encode this CDR3. This CDR3 reads CASSYGGAEAFF. For the CDR3, the DNA is TGTGCCAGCAGTTACGGGGGTGCCGAAGCTTTCTTT. The chain is built from TRBV6-5 and TRBJ1-1, with D possibly TRBD1 on 5 matching bases. Germline V CDR1 and CDR2: MNHEY, SVGAGI. The V end was cut by 2 bases, the J end by 8 bases, with 9 bases between. The length of the CDR3 is 12 residues.

This sequence joins TRBV19 and TRBJ1-2; D ambiguous. Germline values: CDR1 LNHDA, CDR2 SQIVND (reference sequence). V lost 5 bases and J lost 0, with 10 bases in between. The CDR3 has 14 residues. CDR3 loop: CASSPALSNYGYTF. The CDR3 coding sequence is TGTGCCAGTAGTCCGGCCTTATCTAACTATGGCTACACCTTC.

The chain joins TRBV11-3 to TRBJ2-2, with 13 nucleotides matching TRBD2. CDR1 is SGHNT, CDR2 YENEEA, per germline. V gave up 5 bases and J gave up 2 bases; unmatched junction bases: 5. The CDR3 has 17 residues. CDR3 sequence: CASSPRTSGGNTGELFF. The DNA of the CDR3 is TGTGCCAGCAGCCCCCGGACTAGCGGGGGCAACACCGGGGAGCTGTTTTTT.

The V call is TRBV29-1, the J call TRBJ1-1; the D is unclear. The CDR3 runs 11 residues. Germline CDR1 and CDR2: SQVTM and ANQGSEA. Trimming removed 7 bases at V and 7 bases at J, with 13 bases between. In nucleotides, the CDR3 is TGCAGCGCAACCTGGGTGAGTGAAGCTTTCTTT. Protein product: CSATWVSEAFF.

The rearrangement links TRBV6-5 to TRBJ2-7; TRBD1 aligns across 8 bases. The V and J ends lost 5 bases and 4 bases, in that order; junction bases with no gene match: 4. CDR1 and CDR2 (germline): MNHEY, SVGAGI. The CDR3 runs to 13 residues. The CDR3 coding sequence is TGTGCCAGCAGTCAGGACAGGGTTTACGAGCAGTACTTC. Amino acid sequence: CASSQDRVYEQYF.